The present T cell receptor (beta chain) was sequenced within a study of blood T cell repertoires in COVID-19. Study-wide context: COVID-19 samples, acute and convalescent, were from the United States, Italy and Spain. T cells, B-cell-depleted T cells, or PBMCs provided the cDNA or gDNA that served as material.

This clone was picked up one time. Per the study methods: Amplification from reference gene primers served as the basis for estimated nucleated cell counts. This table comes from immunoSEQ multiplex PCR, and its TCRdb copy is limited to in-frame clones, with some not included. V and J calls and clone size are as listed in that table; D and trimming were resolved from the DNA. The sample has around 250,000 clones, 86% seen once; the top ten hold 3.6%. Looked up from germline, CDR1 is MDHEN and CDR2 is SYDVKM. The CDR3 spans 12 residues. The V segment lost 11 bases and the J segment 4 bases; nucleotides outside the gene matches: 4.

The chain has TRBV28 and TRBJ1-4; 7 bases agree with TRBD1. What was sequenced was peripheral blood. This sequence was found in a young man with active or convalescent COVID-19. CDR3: CASGQRNEKLFF. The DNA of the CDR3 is TGTGCCTCGGGACAGCGTAATGAAAAACTGTTTTTT.